This entry concerns a single T cell receptor (beta chain). Each CDR3 protein is one row after TCRdb ran MiXCR on the 5' RACE reads. The data hold under 300,000 distinct CDR3 sequences, with around 15% observed a single time. This record belongs to a study of T-cell memory formation after mild COVID-19. V was shortened by 3 bases and J by 2 bases, with 11 bases between the two germline ends. CDR3 length: 14 amino acids. Germline V lookup: CDR1 KGHSH, CDR2 LQKENI. V gene TRBV18 combines with J gene TRBJ2-7; D unclear. What was sequenced was PBMCs or a T cell subset sorted from them (not recorded which). The sequence was obtained from a man younger than 35 who had mild COVID-19 (a few samples of this study predate the infection). Cell type and time point are not known. DNA for the CDR3: TGTGCCAGCTCACCTGGCGCGCTCACCTACGAGCAGTACTTC. Amino acids: CASSPGALTYEQYF.